What follows is one TCR beta chain and its context. As yet, its antigen is unknown. The sample originates from a study of CD8 T cells in ankylosing spondylitis. Using quantitative 5'-RACE with molecular barcodes, the authors made TCR beta libraries. TCRdb reanalysed the 5' RACE reads using MiXCR and keeps one entry per CDR3 protein. The sample has about 800,000 distinct CDR3 sequences; over 9.5% are singletons. With 4 bases clipped from V and 2 bases from J, the junction kept 8 bases outside the gene matches. Germline CDR1 and CDR2: DFQATT and SNEGSKA (reference sequence). CDR3 length equals 14 residues. Findings and caveats of the study: As reported, disease-linked clones showed significant enrichment in matched ankylosing spondylitis synovial fluid. Disease-linked clones had a CD8+ phenotype and relatively low frequency in peripheral blood. Reactive arthritis synovial fluid and blood previously showed some of these motif variants. A motif in TCR beta, a set of about eight highly homologous variants, appeared characteristic of ankylosing spondylitis blood.

Sequenced: blood, either unsorted or a sorted T cell fraction (not recorded which). The chain recombines TRBV20-1 with TRBJ2-7; 7 bases line up with TRBD2. This sequence was found in a male donor with ankylosing spondylitis. The chain's CDR3 is CSATASGPTYEQYF. CDR3 coding DNA: TGCAGTGCTACAGCTAGCGGACCCACCTACGAGCAGTACTTC.